This T cell receptor (beta chain) was found in a study of human versus mouse CDR3 diversity and MHC coevolution. The CDR3 contains 15 residues. V was cut by 5 bases and J by 0 bases, with 10 bases left in between. Germline V CDR1 and CDR2: SEHNR, FQNEAQ (reference sequence). Only in-frame clones appear in the TCRdb table, and some are missing; sequencing was by immunoSEQ multiplex PCR. The sample carries about 81,000 clones, 93% recorded once. This clonotype was sampled from a person aged 25 to 69 in good health. This sequence joins TRBV7-9 and TRBJ2-2, with a possible D match to TRBD2 (7 bases). Sequenced sample: naive CD4+ T cells from blood. Regarding subset: CD45RO-negative CD62L-positive naive CD4 T cells. The CDR3 here is CASSRGGSNTGELFF. For the CDR3, the DNA is TGTGCCAGCAGCAGGGGGGGTTCGAACACCGGGGAGCTGTTTTTT.